Listed below are T cell receptor beta chains from one sample, sequenced in a study of PD-1 blockade in classical Hodgkin lymphoma. Produced via immunoSEQ multiplex PCR; TCRdb's table is partial and in-frame only. Seen here are about 46,000 clones, approximately 91% observed once, and the top ten hold approximately 4.9%. Source material: peripheral blood mononuclear cells (PBMCs). Receptor source: a human donor with classical Hodgkin lymphoma. CDR3s include the opening cysteine and the closing phenylalanine or tryptophan. A D gene is named only where the DNA matches it firmly. The size entry is marked missing in some rows and otherwise reads once, few, many or a size class.

clone_size j_call v_call d_call cdr3_aa cdr3_nt
. TRBJ2-7 TRBV28 . CASIQGGRSYEQYF TGTGCCAGCATCCAAGGGGGAAGGTCCTACGAGCAGTACTTC
. TRBJ2-3 TRBV15 TRBD2 CATSGKGLAVLDTTDTQYF TGTGCCACCAGCGGGAAGGGACTAGCGGTTCTAGACACCACAGATACGCAGTATTTT
. TRBJ2-2 TRBV7-6 . CASSSLAGQNTGELFF TGTGCCAGCAGCTCCCTCGCCGGACAGAACACCGGGGAGCTGTTTTTT
few TRBJ2-2 TRBV7-3 . CASSLSSGAGELFF TGTGCCAGCAGCTTAAGCTCGGGGGCCGGGGAGCTGTTTTTT
. TRBJ2-5 TRBV9 . CASSYLWSQETQYF TGTGCCAGCAGTTACCTATGGTCCCAAGAGACCCAGTACTTC
once TRBJ1-1 TRBV7-9 TRBD1 CASSRDRVDLNTEAFF TGTGCCAGCAGCAGGGACAGGGTCGACTTGAACACTGAAGCTTTCTTT
. TRBJ2-7 TRBV14 . CASSPPGGGEQYF TGTGCCAGCAGCCCACCCGGCGGTGGGGAGCAGTACTTC
. TRBJ2-1 TRBV4-1 TRBD1 CASSPTGTGGNEQFF TGCGCCAGCAGTCCTACCGGGACAGGGGGCAATGAGCAGTTCTTC
. TRBJ2-1 TRBV28 TRBD2 CASSLPGTGGYNEQFF TGTGCCAGCAGTCTCCCGGGGACGGGAGGGTACAATGAGCAGTTCTTC
. TRBJ2-1 TRBV2 TRBD1 CASKTDRANHNEQFF TGTGCCAGCAAGACGGACAGGGCTAATCACAATGAGCAGTTCTTC
. TRBJ2-1 TRBV4-1 . CASSRQVDEQFF TGCGCCAGCAGCCGACAGGTGGATGAGCAGTTCTTC
. TRBJ1-2 TRBV10-3 . CAISDQGHRDGYGYTF TGTGCCATCAGTGATCAGGGACACCGGGACGGCTATGGCTACACCTTC
. TRBJ1-1 TRBV4-1 . CASSQVDGANTEAFF TGCGCCAGCAGCCAAGTCGATGGGGCGAACACTGAAGCTTTCTTT
. TRBJ2-7 TRBV7-6 TRBD1 CASSLAGTGGNEQYF TGTGCCAGCAGCTTAGCCGGGACAGGAGGGAACGAGCAGTACTTC
. TRBJ1-1 TRBV2 . CASGQTFTEAFF TGTGCCAGCGGCCAGACTTTCACTGAAGCTTTCTTT
. TRBJ1-3 TRBV6-6 . CASRPGDSSGNTIYF TGTGCCAGCAGGCCAGGGGATTCATCAGGAAACACCATATATTTT
. TRBJ2-6 TRBV5-1 . CASSLEMVSGANVLTF TGCGCCAGCAGCTTGGAGATGGTCTCTGGGGCCAACGTCCTGACTTTC
. TRBJ1-4 TRBV9 . CASSSPQALNEKLFF TGTGCCAGCAGCTCCCCGCAGGCTCTAAATGAAAAACTGTTTTTT
. TRBJ1-5 TRBV19 . CASDPLLGTVQPQHF TGTGCCAGCGACCCCTTGCTGGGAACGGTCCAGCCCCAGCATTTT
. TRBJ2-1 TRBV15 . CATSRLRGILNEQFF TGTGCCACCAGCAGGTTGAGGGGAATCCTCAATGAGCAGTTCTTC
. TRBJ2-5 TRBV14 . CASSQVLPKQETQYF TGTGCCAGCAGCCAAGTCCTGCCAAAACAAGAGACCCAGTACTTC
. TRBJ1-3 TRBV14 . CASSQESVNTIYF TGTGCCAGCAGCCAAGAATCGGTAAACACCATATATTTT
. TRBJ1-2 TRBV7-9 . CASSRGLANYGYTF TGTGCCAGCAGCCGGGGCCTAGCTAACTATGGCTACACCTTC
. TRBJ1-2 TRBV27 TRBD1 CASSLSGDRNFYGYTF TGTGCCAGCAGTTTATCGGGGGACAGAAACTTCTATGGCTACACCTTC
. TRBJ1-3 TRBV29-1 . CSVGSVSGNTIYF TGCAGCGTTGGGTCGGTCTCTGGAAACACCATATATTTT
. TRBJ1-5 TRBV11-2 TRBD1 CASSLTGGGNQPQHF TGTGCCAGCAGCCTTACAGGGGGAGGAAATCAGCCCCAGCATTTT
. TRBJ1-1 TRBV2 . CASRVGPPPTEAFF TGTGCCAGCAGGGTTGGTCCTCCACCCACTGAAGCTTTCTTT
. TRBJ2-3 TRBV29-1 . CSADPESTDTQYF TGCAGCGCCGATCCCGAAAGCACAGATACGCAGTATTTT
once TRBJ1-6 TRBV6-5 . CASSYRDNDSPLHF TGTGCCAGCAGTTACAGGGATAACGATTCACCCCTCCACTTT
. TRBJ2-7 TRBV15 TRBD2 CATSRSRDYSYEQYF TGTGCCACCAGCAGATCCCGGGACTACTCCTACGAGCAGTACTTC
once TRBJ1-1 TRBV10-1 . CASSDSDRSEAFF TGCGCCAGCAGTGATTCCGACAGGTCTGAAGCTTTCTTT
once TRBJ2-5 TRBV5-4 . CASSRPGANGETQYF TGTGCCAGCAGCCGCCCGGGGGCGAATGGAGAGACCCAGTACTTC
. TRBJ2-1 TRBV18 TRBD2 CASSPPLAGRQSYNEQFF TGTGCCAGCTCACCACCCCTAGCGGGGAGGCAATCCTACAATGAGCAGTTCTTC
. TRBJ2-5 TRBV10-1 . CASSSRQALGETQYF TGCGCCAGCAGCAGTAGACAGGCGCTCGGGGAGACCCAGTACTTC
. TRBJ2-2 TRBV5-4 TRBD1 CASSPRTGADTGELFF TGTGCCAGCAGCCCACGGACAGGGGCGGACACCGGGGAGCTGTTTTTT
. TRBJ2-1 TRBV7-2 TRBD1 CASSPSMDRGKSSYNEQFF TGTGCCAGCAGCCCTTCGATGGACAGGGGCAAAAGCTCCTACAATGAGCAGTTCTTC
. TRBJ2-5 TRBV5-6 TRBD2 CASSLASGSGETQYF TGTGCCAGCAGCTTGGCTAGCGGGAGTGGAGAGACCCAGTACTTC
. TRBJ2-3 TRBV4-1 . CASSQDRGAPSTDTQYF TGCGCCAGCAGCCAAGATCGGGGGGCCCCTAGCACAGATACGCAGTATTTT